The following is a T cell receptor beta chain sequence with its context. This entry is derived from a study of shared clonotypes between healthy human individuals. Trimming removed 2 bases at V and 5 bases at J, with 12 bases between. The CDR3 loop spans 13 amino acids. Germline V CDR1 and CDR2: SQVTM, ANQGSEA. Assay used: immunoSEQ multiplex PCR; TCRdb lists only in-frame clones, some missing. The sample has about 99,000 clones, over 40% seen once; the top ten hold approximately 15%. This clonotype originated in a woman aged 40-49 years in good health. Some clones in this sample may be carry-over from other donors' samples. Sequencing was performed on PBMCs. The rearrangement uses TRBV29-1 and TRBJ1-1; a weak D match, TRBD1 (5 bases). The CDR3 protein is CSVEWAEGTEAFF. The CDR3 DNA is TGCAGCGTTGAATGGGCTGAGGGGACTGAAGCTTTCTTT. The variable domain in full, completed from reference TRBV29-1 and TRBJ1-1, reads SAVISQKPSRDICQRGTSLTIQCQVDSQVTMMFWYRQQPGQSLTLIATANQGSEATYESGFVIDKFPISRPNLTFSTLTVSNMSPEDSSIYLCSVEWAEGTEAFFGQGTRLTVV.